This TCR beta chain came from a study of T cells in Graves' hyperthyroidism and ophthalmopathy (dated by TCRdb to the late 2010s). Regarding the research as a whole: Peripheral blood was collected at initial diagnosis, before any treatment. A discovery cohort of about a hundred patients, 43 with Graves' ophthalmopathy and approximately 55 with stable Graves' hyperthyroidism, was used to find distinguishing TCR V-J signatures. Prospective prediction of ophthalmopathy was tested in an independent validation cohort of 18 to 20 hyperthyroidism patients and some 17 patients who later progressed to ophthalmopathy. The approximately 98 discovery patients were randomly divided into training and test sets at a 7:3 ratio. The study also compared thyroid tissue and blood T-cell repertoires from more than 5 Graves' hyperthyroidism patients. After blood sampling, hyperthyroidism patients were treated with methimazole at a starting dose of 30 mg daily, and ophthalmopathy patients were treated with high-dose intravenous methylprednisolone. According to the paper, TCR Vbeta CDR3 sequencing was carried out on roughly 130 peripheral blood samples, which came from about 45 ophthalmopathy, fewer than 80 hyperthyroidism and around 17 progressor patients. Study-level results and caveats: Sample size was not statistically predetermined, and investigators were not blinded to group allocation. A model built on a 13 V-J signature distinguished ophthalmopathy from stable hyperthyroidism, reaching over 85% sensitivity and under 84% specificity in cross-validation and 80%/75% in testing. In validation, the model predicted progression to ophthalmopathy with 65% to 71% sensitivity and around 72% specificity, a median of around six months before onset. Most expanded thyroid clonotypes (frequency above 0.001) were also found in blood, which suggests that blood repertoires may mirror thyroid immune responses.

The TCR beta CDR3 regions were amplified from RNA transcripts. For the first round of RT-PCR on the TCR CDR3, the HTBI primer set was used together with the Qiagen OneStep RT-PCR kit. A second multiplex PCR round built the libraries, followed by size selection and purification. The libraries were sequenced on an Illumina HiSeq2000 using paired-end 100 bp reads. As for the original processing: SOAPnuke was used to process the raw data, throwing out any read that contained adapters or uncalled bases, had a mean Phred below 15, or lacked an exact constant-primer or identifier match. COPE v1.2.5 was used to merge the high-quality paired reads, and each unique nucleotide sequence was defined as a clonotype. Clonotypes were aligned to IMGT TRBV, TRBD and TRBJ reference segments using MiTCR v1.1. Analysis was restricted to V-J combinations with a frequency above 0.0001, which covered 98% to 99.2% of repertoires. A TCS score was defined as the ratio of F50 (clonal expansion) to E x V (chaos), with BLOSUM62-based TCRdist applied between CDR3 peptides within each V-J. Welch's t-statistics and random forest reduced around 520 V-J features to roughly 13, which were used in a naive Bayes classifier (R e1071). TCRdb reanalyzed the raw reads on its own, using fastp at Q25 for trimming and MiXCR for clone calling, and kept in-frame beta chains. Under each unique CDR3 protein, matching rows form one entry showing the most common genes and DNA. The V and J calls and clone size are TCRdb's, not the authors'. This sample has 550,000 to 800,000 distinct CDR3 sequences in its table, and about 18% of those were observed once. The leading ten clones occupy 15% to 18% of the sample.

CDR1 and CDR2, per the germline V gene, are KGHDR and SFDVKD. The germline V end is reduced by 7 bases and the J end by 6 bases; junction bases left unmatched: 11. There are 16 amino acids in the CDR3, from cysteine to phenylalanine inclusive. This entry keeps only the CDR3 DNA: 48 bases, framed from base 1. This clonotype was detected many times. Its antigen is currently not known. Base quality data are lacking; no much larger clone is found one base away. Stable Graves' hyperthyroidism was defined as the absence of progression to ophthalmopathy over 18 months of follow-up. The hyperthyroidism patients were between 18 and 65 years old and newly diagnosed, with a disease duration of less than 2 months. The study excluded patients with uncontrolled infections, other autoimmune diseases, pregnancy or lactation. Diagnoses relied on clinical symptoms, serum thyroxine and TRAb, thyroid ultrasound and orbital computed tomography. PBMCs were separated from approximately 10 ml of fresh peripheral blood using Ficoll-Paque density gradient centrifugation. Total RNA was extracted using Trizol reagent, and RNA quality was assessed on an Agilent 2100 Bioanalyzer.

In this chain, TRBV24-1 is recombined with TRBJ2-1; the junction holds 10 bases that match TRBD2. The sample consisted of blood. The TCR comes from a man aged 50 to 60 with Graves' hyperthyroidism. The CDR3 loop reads CATSIASGSWVNEQFF. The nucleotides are TGTGCCACCAGCATAGCTAGCGGGAGTTGGGTCAATGAGCAGTTCTTC.